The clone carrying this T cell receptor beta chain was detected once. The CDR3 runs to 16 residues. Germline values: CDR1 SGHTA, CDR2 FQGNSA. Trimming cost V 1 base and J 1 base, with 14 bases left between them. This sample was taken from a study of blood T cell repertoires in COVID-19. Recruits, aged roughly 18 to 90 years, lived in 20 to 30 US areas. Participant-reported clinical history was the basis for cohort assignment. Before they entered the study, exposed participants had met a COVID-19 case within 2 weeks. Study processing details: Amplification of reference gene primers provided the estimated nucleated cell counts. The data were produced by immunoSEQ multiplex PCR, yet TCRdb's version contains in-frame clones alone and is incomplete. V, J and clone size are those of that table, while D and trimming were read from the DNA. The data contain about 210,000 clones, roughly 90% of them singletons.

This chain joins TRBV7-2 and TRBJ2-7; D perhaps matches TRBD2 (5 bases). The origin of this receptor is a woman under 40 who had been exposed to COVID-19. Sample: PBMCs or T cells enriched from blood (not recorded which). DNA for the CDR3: TGTGCCAGCAGCTTAGGGGCAATCGGGGTATCCTACGAGCAGTACTTC. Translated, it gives CASSLGAIGVSYEQYF.